This TCR beta chain comes out of a study of cytomegalovirus exposure and HLA in healthy donors. This clone was seen once. V lost 1 base and J 5 bases, leaving 17 bases between the germline ends. Germline CDR1 SEHNR, CDR2 FQNEAQ (reference sequence). There are 16 residues in the CDR3. An approximately 130-subject validation cohort, separate from the 666-subject first cohort, supplied the donors. Only in-frame clones appear in the TCRdb table, and some are missing; sequencing was by immunoSEQ multiplex PCR. The sample consists of about 79,000 clones, more than 85% of them appearing once. The receptor's source is a woman aged 25-40 years in good health and CMV-seronegative. The chain recombines TRBV7-9 with TRBJ1-1; the D gene is possibly TRBD1 (5 bases). The sample consisted of PBMCs. The CDR3 is CASSLVVVGARTEAFF. DNA for the CDR3: TGTGCCAGCAGCTTAGTTGTAGTAGGGGCCCGGACTGAAGCTTTCTTT.